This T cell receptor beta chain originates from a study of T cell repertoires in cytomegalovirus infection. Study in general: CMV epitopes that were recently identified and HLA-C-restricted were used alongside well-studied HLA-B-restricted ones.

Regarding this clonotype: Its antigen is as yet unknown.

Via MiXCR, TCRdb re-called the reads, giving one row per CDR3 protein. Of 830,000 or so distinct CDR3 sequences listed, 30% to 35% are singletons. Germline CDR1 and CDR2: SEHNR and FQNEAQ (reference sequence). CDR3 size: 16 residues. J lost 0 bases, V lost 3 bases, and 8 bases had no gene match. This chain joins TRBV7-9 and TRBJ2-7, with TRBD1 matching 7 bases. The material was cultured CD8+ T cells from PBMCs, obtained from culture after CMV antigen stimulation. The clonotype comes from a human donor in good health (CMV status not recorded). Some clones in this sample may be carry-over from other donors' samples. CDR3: CASSFLRGRRSYEQYF. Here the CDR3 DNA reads TGTGCCAGCAGCTTTTTGAGGGGGCGTCGCTCCTACGAGCAGTACTTC. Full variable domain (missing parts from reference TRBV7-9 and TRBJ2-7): DTGVSQNPRHKITKRGQNVTFRCDPISEHNRLYWYRQTLGQGPEFLTYFQNEAQLEKSRLLSDRFSAERPKGSFSTLEIQRTEQGDSAMYLCASSFLRGRRSYEQYFGPGTRLTVT.